Listed below are T cell receptor beta chains from one sample, sequenced in a study of cytomegalovirus exposure and HLA in healthy donors. Measured with immunoSEQ multiplex PCR; TCRdb has only the in-frame clones, and not every one. The repertoire holds 150,000 to 200,000 clones, with over 60% as singletons. Sequenced sample: PBMCs. These receptors came from a woman aged 45-65 years in good health and CMV-seronegative. CDR3s include the opening cysteine and the closing phenylalanine or tryptophan. Fields, in order: J gene, V gene, clone size, D gene, CDR3 DNA, CDR3 protein. D genes are given only for firm matches. Expanded clones are given a class, and other clones once, few, many or no size at all.

J gene: TRBJ2-1
V gene: TRBV28
clone size: .
D gene: .
CDR3 DNA: TGTGCCAGCAGTTTAGATAGGGCTAGCGACAATGAGCAGTTCTTC
CDR3 protein: CASSLDRASDNEQFF

J gene: TRBJ1-1
V gene: TRBV25-1
clone size: few
D gene: TRBD1
CDR3 DNA: TGTGCCAGCTCGCGGACAGGGGCTGAAGCTTTCTTT
CDR3 protein: CASSRTGAEAFF

J gene: TRBJ1-2
V gene: TRBV19
clone size: few
D gene: .
CDR3 DNA: TGTGCCAGTAGTATTACCGGTGGGGCCCGGAATGAACCAGGCTACACCTTC
CDR3 protein: CASSITGGARNEPGYTF

J gene: TRBJ1-5
V gene: TRBV7-2
clone size: once
D gene: TRBD1
CDR3 DNA: TGTGCCAGCAGCTTACATGGACAGGGCAATCAGCCCCAGCATTTT
CDR3 protein: CASSLHGQGNQPQHF

J gene: TRBJ2-3
V gene: TRBV28
clone size: .
D gene: TRBD2
CDR3 DNA: TGTGCCAGCAGTTTATCCTCGGGGGGTAATACGCAGTATTTT
CDR3 protein: CASSLSSGGNTQYF

J gene: TRBJ1-6
V gene: TRBV5-1
clone size: .
D gene: .
CDR3 DNA: TGCGCCAGCAGCTTGTCCAGCTCCTATAATTCACCCCTCCACTTT
CDR3 protein: CASSLSSSYNSPLHF

J gene: TRBJ1-6
V gene: TRBV5-1
clone size: .
D gene: .
CDR3 DNA: TGCGCCAGCAGCTTGACGGGTTATAATTCACCCCTCCACTTT
CDR3 protein: CASSLTGYNSPLHF

J gene: TRBJ1-2
V gene: TRBV15
clone size: .
D gene: .
CDR3 DNA: TGTGCCACCAGCAGACTTCCCCAGTCCCAGTTTCCCAACTATGGCTACACCTTC
CDR3 protein: CATSRLPQSQFPNYGYTF

J gene: TRBJ2-4
V gene: TRBV11-2
clone size: once
D gene: .
CDR3 DNA: TGTGCCAGCAGCTTATACAGGGAGGGCAAAAACATTCAGTACTTC
CDR3 protein: CASSLYREGKNIQYF

J gene: TRBJ1-6
V gene: TRBV6-5
clone size: .
D gene: TRBD1
CDR3 DNA: TGTGCCAGCAGTCTGGGACAGGGTTATCGGTCACCCCTCCACTTT
CDR3 protein: CASSLGQGYRSPLHF

J gene: TRBJ2-3
V gene: TRBV7-2
clone size: .
D gene: TRBD2
CDR3 DNA: TGTGCCAGCAGCCCGCCGGGACTAGGAAACACAGATACGCAGTATTTT
CDR3 protein: CASSPPGLGNTDTQYF

J gene: TRBJ1-3
V gene: TRBV7-9
clone size: .
D gene: .
CDR3 DNA: TGTTCCAGCAGCTCGGTCTCGGGTTCTGGAAACACCATATATTTT
CDR3 protein: CSSSSVSGSGNTIYF

J gene: TRBJ1-5
V gene: TRBV10-3
clone size: .
D gene: .
CDR3 DNA: TGTGCCATCAGTGAGTCGATAGGGAGGTTGGACAATCAGCCCCAGCATTTT
CDR3 protein: CAISESIGRLDNQPQHF

J gene: TRBJ1-4
V gene: TRBV10-1
clone size: .
D gene: TRBD1
CDR3 DNA: TGCGCCAGCAGTGAGAAGAGGACAGGGAAAAATGAAAAACTGTTTTTT
CDR3 protein: CASSEKRTGKNEKLFF

J gene: TRBJ2-5
V gene: TRBV5-4
clone size: .
D gene: .
CDR3 DNA: TGTGCCAGCAGCTTGGCAGGGGCCAGTCAAGAGACCCAGTACTTC
CDR3 protein: CASSLAGASQETQYF

J gene: TRBJ1-3
V gene: TRBV9
clone size: .
D gene: .
CDR3 DNA: TGTGCCAGCAGCGATGACAGCAGCTCTGGAAACACCATATATTTT
CDR3 protein: CASSDDSSSGNTIYF

J gene: TRBJ1-1
V gene: TRBV9
clone size: .
D gene: .
CDR3 DNA: TGTGCCAGCAGCGTGGGGGGGGGTGTATATGCCACTGAAGCTTTCTTT
CDR3 protein: CASSVGGGVYATEAFF

J gene: TRBJ1-2
V gene: TRBV6-1
clone size: .
D gene: TRBD1
CDR3 DNA: TGTGCCAGCAGGAAGCAACAGGGGGCTGGCTATGGCTACACCTTC
CDR3 protein: CASRKQQGAGYGYTF

J gene: TRBJ2-1
V gene: TRBV28
clone size: .
D gene: TRBD2
CDR3 DNA: TGTGCCAGCAGTTTCATAGCGGGGGGGTTGGATGAGCAGTTCTTC
CDR3 protein: CASSFIAGGLDEQFF

J gene: TRBJ1-5
V gene: TRBV28
clone size: .
D gene: TRBD1
CDR3 DNA: TGTGCCAGCAGAGAGCAGGGGGCAAGTCAGCCCCAGCATTTT
CDR3 protein: CASREQGASQPQHF

J gene: TRBJ2-1
V gene: TRBV9
clone size: .
D gene: TRBD1
CDR3 DNA: TGTGCCAGCAGCGTAGTGGGGACAGGGGGCAGGGATGGGCAGTTCTTC
CDR3 protein: CASSVVGTGGRDGQFF

J gene: TRBJ1-1
V gene: TRBV28
clone size: .
D gene: .
CDR3 DNA: TGTGCCAGCAGTTTGTCTGCGGGGGGTGACACCGAAGCTTTCTTT
CDR3 protein: CASSLSAGGDTEAFF

J gene: TRBJ2-3
V gene: TRBV10-1
clone size: few
D gene: .
CDR3 DNA: TGCGCCAGCAGCCGATCCGACTCGGGTTCAGATACGCAGTATTTT
CDR3 protein: CASSRSDSGSDTQYF

J gene: TRBJ2-5
V gene: TRBV5-1
clone size: .
D gene: .
CDR3 DNA: TGCGCCAGCAGCCCGGGGTCTGTCCAAGAGACCCAGTACTTC
CDR3 protein: CASSPGSVQETQYF

J gene: TRBJ2-5
V gene: TRBV27
clone size: .
D gene: TRBD1
CDR3 DNA: TGTGCCAGCAGTCTACAGGGGGGTCAAGAGACCCAGTACTTC
CDR3 protein: CASSLQGGQETQYF

J gene: TRBJ2-1
V gene: TRBV12-5
clone size: .
D gene: TRBD2
CDR3 DNA: TGTGCTAGTGGTTTGTCTGGGACTAGCGGGAGGAGTGAGCAGTTCTTC
CDR3 protein: CASGLSGTSGRSEQFF

J gene: TRBJ1-5
V gene: TRBV6-1
clone size: .
D gene: .
CDR3 DNA: TGTGCCAGCAGTGAAGGGACTCGGCCGGCAGAGGGTCAGCCCCAGCATTTT
CDR3 protein: CASSEGTRPAEGQPQHF

J gene: TRBJ2-2
V gene: TRBV7-7
clone size: .
D gene: TRBD2
CDR3 DNA: TGTGCTAGCAGAGCGGGAGCGGGCACCGGGGAGCTGTTTTTT
CDR3 protein: CASRAGAGTGELFF

J gene: TRBJ2-5
V gene: TRBV7-8
clone size: once
D gene: .
CDR3 DNA: TGTGCCAGCAGCAGGGACACCTCCCGGGAGACCCAGTACTTC
CDR3 protein: CASSRDTSRETQYF

J gene: TRBJ1-2
V gene: TRBV5-5
clone size: .
D gene: TRBD1
CDR3 DNA: TGTGCCAGCAGCTTGGTGCTACAGGGGGCCGGAGGCTACACCTTC
CDR3 protein: CASSLVLQGAGGYTF

J gene: TRBJ2-7
V gene: TRBV5-1
clone size: few
D gene: TRBD1
CDR3 DNA: TGCGCCAGCAGCTTGGGACAGGGGGCGCTTGGGGAGCAGTACTTC
CDR3 protein: CASSLGQGALGEQYF

J gene: TRBJ1-3
V gene: TRBV5-5
clone size: .
D gene: .
CDR3 DNA: TGTGCCAGCAACCGGCAGGACTCTGGAAACACCATATATTTT
CDR3 protein: CASNRQDSGNTIYF

J gene: TRBJ2-2
V gene: TRBV19
clone size: .
D gene: .
CDR3 DNA: TGTGCCAGTAGTATTTATACGGGCGGGGAGCTGTTTTTT
CDR3 protein: CASSIYTGGELFF

J gene: TRBJ1-2
V gene: TRBV6-1
clone size: .
D gene: TRBD1
CDR3 DNA: TGTGCCAGCAGTGAACAAAGGACAGGGGGTAGTAGGTACTATGGCTACACCTTC
CDR3 protein: CASSEQRTGGSRYYGYTF

J gene: TRBJ1-2
V gene: TRBV27
clone size: .
D gene: .
CDR3 DNA: TGTGCCAGTAGGACACGGGAGGGCTACACCTTC
CDR3 protein: CASRTREGYTF

J gene: TRBJ1-2
V gene: TRBV7-2
clone size: .
D gene: .
CDR3 DNA: TGTGCCAGCAGCGCCCATAGGCTGGGGGCGGGTGGCTACACCTTC
CDR3 protein: CASSAHRLGAGGYTF

J gene: TRBJ2-7
V gene: TRBV5-6
clone size: .
D gene: TRBD1
CDR3 DNA: TGTGCCAGCAACGGCCGGGACAGGGGAAATGCGTACGAGCAGTACTTC
CDR3 protein: CASNGRDRGNAYEQYF